This TCR beta chain originates from a study of blood T cell repertoires in COVID-19. At the level of the study: Sample material is recorded as cDNA or gDNA derived from T cells, B-cell-depleted T cells, or PBMCs.

The Seattle patients joined while their infection was active and were tracked longitudinally afterward. Original handling: Reference gene primers were amplified, and this amplification served to estimate nucleated cell counts. Assay used: immunoSEQ multiplex PCR; TCRdb lists only in-frame clones, some missing. V and J calls and clone size are as listed in that table; D and trimming were resolved from the DNA. This sample carries 300,000 to 450,000 clones, more than 70% of them seen once, and the ten largest clones take 8.5% to 12%. Sequenced: peripheral blood. The TCR was taken from a woman aged 30 to 39 with COVID-19, enrolled during active disease.

CDR3 in DNA: TGTGGGGCGGAGGGAGGGCCGGGGCAGTTCTTC. Amino acid sequence: CGAEGGPGQFF. The J gene is TRBJ2-1, the V gene TRBV30, with 7 positions matching TRBD2. Germline CDR1 reads GTSNPN; CDR2 reads SVGIG (reference sequence). The CDR3 runs 11 residues. The full variable domain, rest sourced from reference TRBV30 and TRBJ2-1, is SQTIHQWPATLVQPVGSPLSLECTVEGTSNPNLYWYRQAAGRGLQLLFYSVGIGQISSEVPQNLSASRPQDRQFILSSKKLLLSDSGFYLCGAEGGPGQFFGPGTRLTVL.